The clone carrying this TCR beta chain appeared once. The sample is drawn from a study of long-term antiretroviral therapy in people with HIV. The CDR3 is made up of 13 amino acids. The germline V gene encodes CDR1 SGHDT and CDR2 YYEEEE. The V gene lost 1 base and the J gene lost 8 bases, with 12 bases spanning the gap. Researchers ran immunoSEQ v3.0 at survey level. Some clones are missing from TCRdb's copy, which holds only in-frame ones; the method was immunoSEQ multiplex PCR. The sample gives 20,000 to 25,000 clones, 81% of which show up once; 9.5% to 15% is in the top ten. The sequence was obtained from a man in his forties with HIV. The sample here was unsorted PBMCs, taken 0.1 years before starting antiretroviral therapy. This chain links TRBV5-6 with TRBJ1-2; D is perhaps TRBD1 (5 bases). CDR3 nucleotides: TGTGCCAGCAGCTTGCAAGGGGAAAAAGGCTACACCTTC. This sequence encodes CASSLQGEKGYTF. Looking up the rest from reference TRBV5-6 and TRBJ1-2 gives the full variable domain: DAGVTQSPTHLIKTRGQQVTLRCSPKSGHDTVSWYQQALGQGPQFIFQYYEEEERQRGNFPDRFSGHQFPNYSSELNVNALLLGDSALYLCASSLQGEKGYTFGSGTRLTVV.